These 19 T cell receptor beta chains came from one sample sequenced in a study of T cells in women clearing cervical HPV infection. Data came from immunoSEQ multiplex PCR; TCRdb stores just in-frame clones and leaves some out. This sample's table has around 46,000 clones. The material sequenced was blood buffy coat. Receptor source: a woman aged 18 to 75 with a cervical HPV16 infection that either progressed to CIN3+ or cleared (not recorded which).

About this clone: Read data end 3 residues before the CDR3 end; the end is taken from the germline J gene. This chain links TRBV19 with TRBJ2-1, with D perhaps TRBD2 (5 bases). CDR3 length: 15 amino acids. The V end was cut by 5 bases, the J end by 2 bases, with 13 bases between. Per the germline V gene, CDR1 is LNHDA and CDR2 is SQIVND (reference sequence). CDR3 bases read: TGTGCCAGTAGTCAGCAGACTACTCCCTACAATGAG. Residues: CASSQQTTPYNE. The CDR3 as a whole reads CASSQQTTPYNEQFF.

As to this clone: The read ends 3 residues shy of where the CDR3 ends; the end is completed using the germline J gene. The rearrangement uses TRBV5-6 and TRBJ2-7; D may be TRBD2 (5 bases). The V gene's germline CDR1 is SGHDT and CDR2 YYEEEE. Trimming left V 5 bases short and J 3 bases short, with 12 bases between. The CDR3 length is 13 residues. CDR3 amino acids: CASRGLGSYEQYF. CDR3 DNA (partial): TGTGCCAGCAGAGGACTTGGGAGCTACGAG.

Comment on this clone: The sequenced fragment ends 3 residues before the CDR3 boundary, so the rest is inferred from the germline J gene. The chain joins TRBV5-5 to TRBJ2-3, with D perhaps matching TRBD1 or TRBD2 (5 bases each). The CDR3 length is 14 residues. Germline lookup yields CDR1 SGHKS and CDR2 YYEKEE (reference sequence). The CDR3 sequence is CASSSGSSWETQYF. The part of the CDR3 DNA that was read is TGTGCCAGCAGCTCAGGGAGCTCCTGGGAGACG.

About this clone: The sequence runs out 3 residues before the end of the CDR3; the remainder is reconstructed from the germline J gene. The rearrangement uses TRBV14 and TRBJ2-7; unclear D gene. The V gene's germline CDR1 is SGHDN and CDR2 FVKESK. The CDR3 consists of 14 residues. V was trimmed by 0 bases and J by 2 bases, leaving 8 bases between them. Partial CDR3 DNA: TGTGCCAGCAGCCAAGAGAACAATCCCTACGAG. Its protein is CASSQENNPYE. The entire CDR3 protein is CASSQENNPYEQYF.

About this clone: The read ends 3 residues early relative to the CDR3; the germline J gene fills the gap. The rearrangement links TRBV19 to TRBJ2-3; perhaps TRBD1 as D (6 bases). Deletions cut 7 bases from V and 5 bases from J, with 16 bases between. There are 14 residues in the CDR3. Germline V gene sequence: CDR1 LNHDA, CDR2 SQIVND (reference sequence). CDR3 region: CASNIGQPGDTQYF. Partial CDR3 DNA: TGTGCCAGTAATATCGGACAGCCAGGAGATACG.

Points on this clone: The CDR3 goes on 3 residues after the read ends, and that part is filled in from the germline J gene. This rearrangement joins TRBV20-1 to TRBJ1-2, with TRBD1 identical over 8 bases. The V and J ends lost 5 bases and 6 bases, in that order; junction bases with no gene match: 5. Germline CDR1 is DFQATT and CDR2 is SNEGSKA (reference sequence). CDR3 size: 12 residues. The CDR3 here is CSAWTGSHGYTF. The CDR3 DNA, read in part, is TGCAGTGCTTGGACAGGGTCGCATGGC.

Of note for this clone: The sequenced fragment ends 3 residues before the CDR3 boundary, so the rest is inferred from the germline J gene. V gene TRBV19 combines with J gene TRBJ1-2; 7 positions match TRBD1. Germline CDR1 LNHDA, CDR2 SQIVND (reference sequence). The CDR3 is 15 residues long. V trimming: 5 bases; J trimming: 0 bases; junction bases outside the gene matches: 6. The CDR3 DNA, read in part, is TGTGCCAGTAGTTTTCCACAGGGGACTAACTATGGC. This encodes CASSFPQGTNYG. In full, the CDR3 reads CASSFPQGTNYGYTF.

On this clone itself: Read data end 3 residues before the CDR3 end; the end is taken from the germline J gene. The V gene is TRBV18, the J gene TRBJ1-1; weak D call: TRBD1 (5 bases). Germline V CDR1 and CDR2: KGHSH, LQKENI. The V and J ends lost 0 bases and 1 base respectively, with 9 bases between them. This CDR3 spans 15 amino acids. The part of the CDR3 DNA that was read is TGTGCCAGCTCACCACCGGACAAGAAGAACACTGAA. Its protein product is CASSPPDKKNTE. The entire CDR3 sequence reads CASSPPDKKNTEAFF. The variable domain in full, with the rest retrieved from reference TRBV18 and TRBJ1-1, is NAGVMQNPRHLVRRRGQEARLRCSPMKGHSHVYWYRQLPEEGLKFMVYLQKENIIDESGMPKERFSAEFPKEGPSILRIQQVVRGDSAAYFCASSPPDKKNTEAFFGQGTRLTVV.

On this clone itself: The junction does not match germline at one end; this may be a read error. The read comes to an end 3 residues before the CDR3 does, leaving the germline J gene to fill in the end. This sequence joins TRBV7-9 and TRBJ2-3; 11 positions match TRBD2. This CDR3 region has 15 residues. The germline CDR1 and CDR2 sequences are SEHNR and FQNEAQ (reference sequence). CDR3: CSSSLAGGRQETQYF. CDR3 DNA (partial): TGTTCCAGCAGCTTAGCGGGGGGGCGTCAAGAGACG.

As regards this clone: The sequence runs out 3 residues before the end of the CDR3; the remainder is reconstructed from the germline J gene. The rearrangement joins TRBV19 to TRBJ1-2; 9 nucleotides align to TRBD1. The CDR3 is 14 residues long. V trimming: 2 bases; J trimming: 4 bases; junction bases outside the gene matches: 2. Germline V lookup: CDR1 LNHDA, CDR2 SQIVND (reference sequence). The CDR3 sequence is CASSIPGQGYGYTF. The covered CDR3 bases are TGTGCCAGTAGTATACCGGGACAGGGCTATGGC.

With regard to this clone: The germline gene is not matched at one end of the junction; a read error may be the cause. The read comes to an end 3 residues before the CDR3 does, leaving the germline J gene to fill in the end. Other nucleotide sequences from this sample produce the same CDR3. The gene calls are TRBV18 and TRBJ1-3, with D perhaps TRBD1 (5 bases). The CDR3 has 16 amino acids. Germline lookup yields CDR1 KGHSH and CDR2 LQKENI. CDR3 bases read: TGTGCCAGCTCACCGATTGAAGGGGCCTATGGAAACACT. Protein product: CASSPIEGAYGNT. The CDR3, in full, reads CASSPIEGAYGNTIYF.

Regarding this clone: The read falls 3 residues short of the CDR3 end, and the missing part is taken from the germline J gene. The chain uses TRBV2 and TRBJ2-3; 10 bases are shared with TRBD2. CDR3 length: 17 amino acids. V shed 5 bases and J 5 bases; nucleotides not matched to a gene: 13. Germline V gene lookup returns CDR1 SNHLY and CDR2 FYNNEI. The DNA read from the CDR3 is TGTGCCAGCAGTCAAATGGAGTCTAGCGGGGGCTTAGATACG. It is translated as CASSQMESSGGLDT. The CDR3 as a whole reads CASSQMESSGGLDTQYF.

Remarks on this clone: The junction does not match germline at one end; this may be a read error. The read falls 3 residues short of the CDR3 end, and the missing part is taken from the germline J gene. V usage is TRBV4-1 and J usage is TRBJ2-5; TRBD2 agrees at 10 bases. CDR3 size: 16 residues. Germline CDR1 MGHRA, CDR2 YSYEKL. The sequenced CDR3 bases are TGCACCAGCAGCCAACCAGCGGGAGGGCGACAAGAGACC. This translates into CTSSQPAGGRQET. The CDR3 in full is CTSSQPAGGRQETQYF.

The covered CDR3 bases are TGTGCCTGCGGGACAGGGTCCAATGAAAAA. Protein: CACGTGSNEK. The CDR3, in full, reads CACGTGSNEKLFF. This rearrangement joins TRBV30 to TRBJ1-4; 9 bases are shared with TRBD1. The CDR3 is cut off 3 residues early in the read; its end comes from the germline J gene. The CDR3 has 13 amino acids. Germline V gene data show CDR1 as GTSNPN and CDR2 as SVGIG (reference sequence). J was trimmed by 5 bases and V by 6 bases; bases with no gene match: 4.

Worth noting for this clone: The read falls 3 residues short of the CDR3 end, and the missing part is taken from the germline J gene. The chain joins TRBV12-3 or TRBV12-4 to TRBJ2-7; unclear D gene. V was trimmed by 4 bases and J by 3 bases, leaving 13 bases between them. There are 14 residues in the CDR3. CDR3 sequence reads: CASSYYGYGYEQYF. CDR3 DNA (partial): TGTGCCAGCAGTTACTACGGCTACGGCTACGAG.

Regarding this clone: The read terminates 3 residues before the CDR3 end, so the remaining end is supplied by the germline J gene. The chain uses TRBV19 and TRBJ2-7; 7 positions agree with TRBD1. The CDR3 extends over 14 amino acids. V shed 6 bases and J 4 bases; nucleotides not matched to a gene: 9. The V gene's germline CDR1 is LNHDA and CDR2 SQIVND (reference sequence). CDR3: CASSLQGTRYEQYF. The sequenced CDR3 bases are TGTGCCAGTAGCTTACAGGGGACAAGATACGAG.

About this clone: From the germline J gene comes the end of the CDR3, since the read stops 3 residues before it. The V call is TRBV28, the J call TRBJ1-4; 10 positions agree with TRBD1. Unmatched junction bases numbered 1, after V lost 8 bases and J lost 7 bases. This CDR3 is built from 12 residues. Germline V CDR1 and CDR2: MDHEN, SYDVKM. The CDR3 sequence: CASRTGGEKLFF. Incomplete CDR3 DNA: TGTGCCAGCCGGACAGGGGGTGAAAAA.

Points on this clone: The read ends 3 residues early relative to the CDR3; the germline J gene fills the gap. The V and J genes are TRBV7-9 and TRBJ1-2; unclear D gene. V was cut by 5 bases and J by 5 bases, with 12 bases left in between. Per the germline V gene, CDR1 is SEHNR and CDR2 is FQNEAQ (reference sequence). The CDR3 is made up of 13 amino acids. The covered CDR3 bases are TGTGCCAGCAGCCACTGGACTTGGTATGGC. It encodes CASSHWTWYG. In full, the CDR3 is CASSHWTWYGYTF. Full variable domain (remainder filled in from reference TRBV7-9 and TRBJ1-2): DTGVSQNPRHKITKRGQNVTFRCDPISEHNRLYWYRQTLGQGPEFLTYFQNEAQLEKSRLLSDRFSAERPKGSFSTLEIQRTEQGDSAMYLCASSHWTWYGYTFGSGTRLTVV.

Concerning this clone: The sequenced fragment ends 3 residues before the CDR3 boundary, so the rest is inferred from the germline J gene. Other DNA sequences of this sample code for an identical CDR3. The chain is built from TRBV19 and TRBJ1-2, with 9 bases lining up with TRBD1. This CDR3 has 14 residues. Germline CDR1 LNHDA, CDR2 SQIVND (reference sequence). CDR3 DNA (partial): TGTGCCAGTAGATCGGGACAGGGAAACGGTGGA. Translation gives CASRSGQGNGG. The full CDR3 sequence reads CASRSGQGNGGYTF.